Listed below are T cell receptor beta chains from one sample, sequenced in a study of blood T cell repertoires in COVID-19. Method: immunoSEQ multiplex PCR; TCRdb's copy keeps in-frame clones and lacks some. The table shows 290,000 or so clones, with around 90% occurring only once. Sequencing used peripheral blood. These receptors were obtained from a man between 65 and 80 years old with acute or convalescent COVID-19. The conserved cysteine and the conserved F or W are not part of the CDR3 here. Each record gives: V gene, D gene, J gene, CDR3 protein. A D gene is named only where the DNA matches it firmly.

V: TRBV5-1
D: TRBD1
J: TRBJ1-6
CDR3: ASSSTGDGGSPLH

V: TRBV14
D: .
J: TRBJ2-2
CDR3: ASSTREIGTGELF

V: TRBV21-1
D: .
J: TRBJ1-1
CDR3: ASSTRDRKANTEAF

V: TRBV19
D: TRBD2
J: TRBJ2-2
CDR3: ASSIEVAGGPAGELF

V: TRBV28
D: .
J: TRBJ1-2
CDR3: ASSLGQGSGYT

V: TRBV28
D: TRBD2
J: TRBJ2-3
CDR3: ASSPLRGLAGTDTQY

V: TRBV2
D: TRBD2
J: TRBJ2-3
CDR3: ASSVSGGVSTDTQY

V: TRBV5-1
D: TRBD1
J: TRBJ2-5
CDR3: ASSSTGGWETQY

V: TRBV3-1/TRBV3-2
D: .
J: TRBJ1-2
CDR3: ASSQTPYYGYT

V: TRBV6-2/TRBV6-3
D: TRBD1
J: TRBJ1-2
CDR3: ASSLPGQGGGNYGYT

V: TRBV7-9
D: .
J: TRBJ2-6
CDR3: ASSSGVSGANVLT

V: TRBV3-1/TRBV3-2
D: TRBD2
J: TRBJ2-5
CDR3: ASSQVPGLAGGGYQETQY

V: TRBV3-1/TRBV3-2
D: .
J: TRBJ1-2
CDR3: ASSGDTNYGYT

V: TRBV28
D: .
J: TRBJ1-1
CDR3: ASRVNTEAF

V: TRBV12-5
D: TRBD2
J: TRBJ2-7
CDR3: ASGLPRTSGDREQY

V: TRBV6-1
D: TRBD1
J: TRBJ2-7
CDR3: ASSEPGTGTSSGEQY

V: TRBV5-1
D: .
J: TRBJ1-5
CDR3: ASSLGGMNQPQH

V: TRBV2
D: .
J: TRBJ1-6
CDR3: ASSEGGIYNSPLH

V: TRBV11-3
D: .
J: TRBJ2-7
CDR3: ASSLGGLDGTYEQY

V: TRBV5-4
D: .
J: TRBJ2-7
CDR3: ASSLRGAPYEQY

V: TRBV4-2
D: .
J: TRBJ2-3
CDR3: ASSQDSMPGRTDTQY

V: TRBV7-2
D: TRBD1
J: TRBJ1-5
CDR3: ASSFTGASNQPQH

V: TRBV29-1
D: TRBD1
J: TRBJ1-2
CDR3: SVAGTGNPYGYT

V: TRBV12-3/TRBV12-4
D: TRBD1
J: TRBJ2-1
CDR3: ASSPDRGIQF

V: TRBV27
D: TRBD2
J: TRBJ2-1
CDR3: ASKSGGEQF

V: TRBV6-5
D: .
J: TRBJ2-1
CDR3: ASSRIQRREQF

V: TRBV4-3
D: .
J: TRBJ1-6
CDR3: ASSQAGVNSPLH

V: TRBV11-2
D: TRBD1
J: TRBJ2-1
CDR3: ASSLVGGKSYNEQF

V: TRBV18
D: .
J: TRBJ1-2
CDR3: ASSPPNLATAMNYGYT

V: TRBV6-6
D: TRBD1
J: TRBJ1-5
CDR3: ASSPDRVNQPQH

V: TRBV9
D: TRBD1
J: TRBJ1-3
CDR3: ASSVAPGTGVGNTIY

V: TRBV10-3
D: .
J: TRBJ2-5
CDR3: AIGAAQQETQY

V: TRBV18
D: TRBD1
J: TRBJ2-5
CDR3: ASSPRQGETQY

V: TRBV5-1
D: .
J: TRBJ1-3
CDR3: ASSPGGAGNTIY

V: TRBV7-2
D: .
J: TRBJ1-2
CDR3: ASSLTLGVYGYT

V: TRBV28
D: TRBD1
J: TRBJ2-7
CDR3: ASRAGTGIAEQY

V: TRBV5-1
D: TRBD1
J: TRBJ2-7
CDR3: ASSVGQEAEQY

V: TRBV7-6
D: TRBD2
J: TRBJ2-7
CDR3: ASSVYPGTSGGAGSYEQY

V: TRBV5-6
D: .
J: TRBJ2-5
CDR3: ASSLAWMGGRETQY

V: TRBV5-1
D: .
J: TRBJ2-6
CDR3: ASSFTGNSGANVLT

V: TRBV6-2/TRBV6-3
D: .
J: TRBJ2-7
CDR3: ASSYPGNRQVEQY

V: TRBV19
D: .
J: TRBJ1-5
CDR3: ASSLGHYYSNQPQH

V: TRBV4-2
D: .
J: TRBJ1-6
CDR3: ASSQEPSGIYNSPLH

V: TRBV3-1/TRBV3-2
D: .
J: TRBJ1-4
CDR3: ASSSRETNEKLF

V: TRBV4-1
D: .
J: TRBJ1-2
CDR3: ASSQDPTGLGYT

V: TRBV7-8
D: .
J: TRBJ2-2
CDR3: ASSLDRVTGELF

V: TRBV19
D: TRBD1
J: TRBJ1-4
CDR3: ARTGSGEKLF

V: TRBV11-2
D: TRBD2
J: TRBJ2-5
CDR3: ASSLRLAGGETQY

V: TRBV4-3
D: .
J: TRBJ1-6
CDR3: ASSQDSKYNSPLH

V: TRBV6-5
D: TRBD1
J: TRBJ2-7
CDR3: ASSGRGQGYEQY

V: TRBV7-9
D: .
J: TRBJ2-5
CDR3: ASSSPGLWETQY

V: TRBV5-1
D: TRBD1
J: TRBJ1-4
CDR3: ASSSQGAEGEKLF

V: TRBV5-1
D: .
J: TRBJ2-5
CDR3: ASSISGGQQETQY